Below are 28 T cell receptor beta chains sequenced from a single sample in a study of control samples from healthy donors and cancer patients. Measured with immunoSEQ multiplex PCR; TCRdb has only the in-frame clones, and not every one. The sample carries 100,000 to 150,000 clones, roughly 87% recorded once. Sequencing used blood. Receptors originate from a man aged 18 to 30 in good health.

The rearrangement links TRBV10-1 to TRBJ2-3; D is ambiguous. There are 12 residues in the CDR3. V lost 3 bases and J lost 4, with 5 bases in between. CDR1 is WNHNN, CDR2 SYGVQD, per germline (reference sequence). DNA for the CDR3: TGCGCCAGCAGTGATAGGCCAGATACGCAGTATTTT. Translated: CASSDRPDTQYF.

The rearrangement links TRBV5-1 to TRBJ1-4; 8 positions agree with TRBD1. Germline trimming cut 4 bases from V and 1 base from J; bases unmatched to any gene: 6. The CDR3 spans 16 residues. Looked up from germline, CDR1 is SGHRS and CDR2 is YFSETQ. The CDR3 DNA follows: TGCGCCAGCAGCCCCCAGGGGGCTGGAACTAATGAAAAACTGTTTTTT. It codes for CASSPQGAGTNEKLFF.

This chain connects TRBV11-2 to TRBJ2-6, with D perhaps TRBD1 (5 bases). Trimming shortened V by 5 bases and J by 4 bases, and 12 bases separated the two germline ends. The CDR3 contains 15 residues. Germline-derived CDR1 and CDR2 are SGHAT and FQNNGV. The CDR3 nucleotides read TGTGCCAGCAGCGCAACAGGAGCAGGGGCCAACGTCCTGACTTTC. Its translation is CASSATGAGANVLTF. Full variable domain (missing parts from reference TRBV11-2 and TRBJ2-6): EAGVAQSPRYKIIEKRQSVAFWCNPISGHATLYWYQQILGQGPKLLIQFQNNGVVDDSQLPKDRFSAERLKGVDSTLKIQPAKLEDSAVYLCASSATGAGANVLTFGAGSRLTVL.

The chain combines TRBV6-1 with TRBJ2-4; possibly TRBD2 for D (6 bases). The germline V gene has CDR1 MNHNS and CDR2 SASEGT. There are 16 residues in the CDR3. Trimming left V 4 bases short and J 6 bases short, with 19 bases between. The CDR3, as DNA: TGTGCCAGCAGTGGAGGAGGGTTGGGGCTTACAAACATTCAGTACTTC. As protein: CASSGGGLGLTNIQYF.

CDR3: CASSQDGGTSGVSTDTQYF. CDR3 sequence (DNA): TGCGCCAGCAGCCAAGATGGGGGGACTAGCGGAGTCAGCACAGATACGCAGTATTTT. This rearrangement joins TRBV4-1 to TRBJ2-3, with TRBD2 matching over 11 bases. CDR1 and CDR2 (germline): MGHRA, YSYEKL. After removal of 0 bases from V and 0 bases from J, the junction contained 8 bases not matched to a gene. This CDR3 spans 19 amino acids.

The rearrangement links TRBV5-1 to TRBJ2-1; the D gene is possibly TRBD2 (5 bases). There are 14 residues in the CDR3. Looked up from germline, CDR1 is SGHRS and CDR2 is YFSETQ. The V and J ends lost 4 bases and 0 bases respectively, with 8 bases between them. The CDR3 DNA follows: TGCGCCAGCAGCGAGGGCAGCTCCTACAATGAGCAGTTCTTC. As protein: CASSEGSSYNEQFF.

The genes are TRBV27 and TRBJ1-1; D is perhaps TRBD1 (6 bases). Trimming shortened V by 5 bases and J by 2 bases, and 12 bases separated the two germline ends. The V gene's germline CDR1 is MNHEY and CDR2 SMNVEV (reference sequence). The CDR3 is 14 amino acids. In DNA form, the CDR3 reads TGTGCCAGCAGTAGCAACAGGGATAACACTGAAGCTTTCTTT. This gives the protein CASSSNRDNTEAFF.

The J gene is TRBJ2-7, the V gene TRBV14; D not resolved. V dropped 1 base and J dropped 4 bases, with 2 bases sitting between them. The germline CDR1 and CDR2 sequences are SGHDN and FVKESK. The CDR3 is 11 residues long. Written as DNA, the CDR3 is TGTGCCAGCAGCCAAGTATACGAGCAGTACTTC. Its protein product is CASSQVYEQYF.

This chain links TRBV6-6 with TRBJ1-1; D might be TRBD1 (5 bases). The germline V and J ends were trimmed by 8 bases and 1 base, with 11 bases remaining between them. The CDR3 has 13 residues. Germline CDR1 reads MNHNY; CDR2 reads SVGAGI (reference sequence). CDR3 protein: CASHRGENTEAFF. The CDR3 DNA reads TGTGCCAGCCACCGGGGGGAGAACACTGAAGCTTTCTTT.

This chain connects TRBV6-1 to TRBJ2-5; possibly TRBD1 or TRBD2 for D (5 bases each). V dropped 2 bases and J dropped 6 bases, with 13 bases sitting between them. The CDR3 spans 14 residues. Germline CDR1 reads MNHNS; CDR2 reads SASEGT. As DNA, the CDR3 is TGTGCCAGCAGTGAACGTGGGTGGGGACAGACCCAGTACTTC. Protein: CASSERGWGQTQYF.

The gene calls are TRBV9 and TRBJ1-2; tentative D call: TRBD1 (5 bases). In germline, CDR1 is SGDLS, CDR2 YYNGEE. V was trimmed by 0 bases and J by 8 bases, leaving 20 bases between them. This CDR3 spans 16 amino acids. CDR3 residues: CASSVDGTASRLGYTF. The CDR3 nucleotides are TGTGCCAGCAGCGTAGACGGGACGGCGTCCCGTTTGGGCTACACCTTC. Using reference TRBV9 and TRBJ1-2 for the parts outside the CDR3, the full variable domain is DSGVTQTPKHLITATGQRVTLRCSPRSGDLSVYWYQQSLDQGLQFLIQYYNGEERAKGNILERFSAQQFPDLHSELNLSSLELGDSALYFCASSVDGTASRLGYTFGSGTRLTVV.

The CDR3 DNA follows: TGTGCCAGCAGCCTACTAGCGGGAGGGAGTGAGCAGTTCTTC. Translating it yields CASSLLAGGSEQFF. V is TRBV5-7 and J is TRBJ2-1, with 13 bases lining up with TRBD2. TRBV5-7 is labeled an ORF, and its function is uncertain. V lost 4 bases to trimming and J lost 9 bases; unmatched junction nucleotides: 4. The CDR3 sequence is 14 residues long.

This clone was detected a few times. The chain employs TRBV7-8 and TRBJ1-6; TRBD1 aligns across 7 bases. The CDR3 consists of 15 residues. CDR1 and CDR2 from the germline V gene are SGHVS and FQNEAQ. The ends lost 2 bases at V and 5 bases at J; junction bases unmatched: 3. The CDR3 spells CASSLRGQNNSPLHF. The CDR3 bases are TGTGCCAGCAGCTTAAGGGGACAGAATAATTCACCCCTCCACTTT.

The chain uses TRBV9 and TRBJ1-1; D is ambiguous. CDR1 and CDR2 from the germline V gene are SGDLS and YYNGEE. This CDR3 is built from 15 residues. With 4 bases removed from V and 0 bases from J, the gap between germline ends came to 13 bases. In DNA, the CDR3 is TGTGCCAGCAGCCCCCACACAGTCTTGAACACTGAAGCTTTCTTT. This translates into CASSPHTVLNTEAFF.

The CDR3 protein is CATSDFSYGYTF. As DNA, the CDR3 is TGTGCCACCAGTGATTTCAGCTATGGCTACACCTTC. The chain joins TRBV24-1 to TRBJ1-2; unclear D gene. Trimming removed 1 base at V and 4 bases at J, with 3 bases between. The CDR3 covers 12 residues. Per germline, CDR1 KGHDR and CDR2 SFDVKD.

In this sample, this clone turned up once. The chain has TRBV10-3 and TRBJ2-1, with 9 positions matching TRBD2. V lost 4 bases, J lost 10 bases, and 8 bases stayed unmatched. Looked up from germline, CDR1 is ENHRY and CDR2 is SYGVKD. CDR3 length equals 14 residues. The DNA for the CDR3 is TGTGCCATCAGTGTGCTAGCGGGAAAGGGGGAGCAGTTCTTC. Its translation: CAISVLAGKGEQFF.

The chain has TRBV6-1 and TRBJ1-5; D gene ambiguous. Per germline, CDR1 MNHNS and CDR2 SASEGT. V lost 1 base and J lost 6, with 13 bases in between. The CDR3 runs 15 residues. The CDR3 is CASSEGPTTAQPQHF. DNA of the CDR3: TGTGCCAGCAGTGAAGGTCCAACTACCGCTCAGCCCCAGCATTTT.

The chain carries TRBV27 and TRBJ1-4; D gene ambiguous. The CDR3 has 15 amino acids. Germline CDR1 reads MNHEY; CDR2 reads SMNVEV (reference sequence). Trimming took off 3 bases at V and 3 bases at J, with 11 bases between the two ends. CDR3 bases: TGTGCCAGCAGTTTGGGCACGGGTTCTAATGAAAAACTGTTTTTT. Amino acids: CASSLGTGSNEKLFF.

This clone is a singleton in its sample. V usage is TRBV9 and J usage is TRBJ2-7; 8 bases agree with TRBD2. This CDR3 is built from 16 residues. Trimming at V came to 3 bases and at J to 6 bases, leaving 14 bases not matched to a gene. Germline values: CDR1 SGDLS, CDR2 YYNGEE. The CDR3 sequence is CASSASPGGGNGEQYF. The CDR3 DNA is TGTGCCAGCAGCGCCTCCCCGGGGGGGGGTAACGGCGAGCAGTACTTC.

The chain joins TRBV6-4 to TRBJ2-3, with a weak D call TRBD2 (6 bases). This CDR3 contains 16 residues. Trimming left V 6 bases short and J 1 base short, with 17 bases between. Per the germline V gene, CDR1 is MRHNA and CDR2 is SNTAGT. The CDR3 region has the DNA TGTGCCAGCAGCGGGACTCCCTTGGGTGGCACAGATACGCAGTATTTT. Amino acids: CASSGTPLGGTDTQYF.

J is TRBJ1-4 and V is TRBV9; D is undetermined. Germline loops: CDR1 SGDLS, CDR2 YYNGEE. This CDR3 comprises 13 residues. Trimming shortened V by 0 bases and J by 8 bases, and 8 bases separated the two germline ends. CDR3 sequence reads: CASSVAAAEKLFF. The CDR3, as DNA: TGTGCCAGCAGCGTAGCGGCGGCCGAAAAACTGTTTTTT.

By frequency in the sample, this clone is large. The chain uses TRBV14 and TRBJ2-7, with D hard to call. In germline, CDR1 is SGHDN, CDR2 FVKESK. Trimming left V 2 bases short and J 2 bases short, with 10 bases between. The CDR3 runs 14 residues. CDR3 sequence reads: CASSQLTLTYEQYF. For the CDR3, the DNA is TGTGCCAGCAGCCAACTCACACTAACCTACGAGCAGTACTTC.

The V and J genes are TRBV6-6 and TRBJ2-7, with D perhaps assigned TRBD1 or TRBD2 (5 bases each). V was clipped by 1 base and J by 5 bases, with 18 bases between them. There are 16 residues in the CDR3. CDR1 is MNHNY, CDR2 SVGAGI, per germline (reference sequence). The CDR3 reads CASSYFRPGPGHEQYF. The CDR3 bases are TGTGCCAGCAGTTACTTCCGACCCGGGCCGGGACACGAGCAGTACTTC.

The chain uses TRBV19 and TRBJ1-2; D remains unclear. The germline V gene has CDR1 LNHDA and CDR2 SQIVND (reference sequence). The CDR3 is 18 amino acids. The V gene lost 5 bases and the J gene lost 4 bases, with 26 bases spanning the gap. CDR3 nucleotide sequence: TGTGCCAGTAGTCCCTTTTTAGGTCCCTCCTCGCTGGGCTATGGCTACACCTTC. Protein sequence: CASSPFLGPSSLGYGYTF.

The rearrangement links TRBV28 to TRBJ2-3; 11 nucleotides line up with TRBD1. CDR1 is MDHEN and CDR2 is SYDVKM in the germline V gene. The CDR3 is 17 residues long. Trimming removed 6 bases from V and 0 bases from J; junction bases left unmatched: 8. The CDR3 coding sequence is TGTGCCAGCAGCCTGGGCGGGACAGGGGGAAGCACAGATACGCAGTATTTT. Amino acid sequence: CASSLGGTGGSTDTQYF.

CDR3 protein: CAISETSLEDYGYTF. The CDR3 coding sequence is TGTGCCATCAGTGAAACCTCCCTGGAAGACTATGGCTACACCTTC. The chain combines TRBV10-3 with TRBJ1-2; D remains ambiguous. The CDR3 is made up of 15 amino acids. The V gene lost 3 bases and the J gene lost 3 bases, with 14 bases spanning the gap. Germline loops: CDR1 ENHRY, CDR2 SYGVKD.

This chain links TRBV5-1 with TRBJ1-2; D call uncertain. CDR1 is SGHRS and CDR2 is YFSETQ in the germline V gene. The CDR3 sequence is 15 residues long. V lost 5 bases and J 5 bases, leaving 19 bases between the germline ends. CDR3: CASSDKSLTLYGYTF. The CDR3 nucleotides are TGCGCCAGCAGTGATAAGAGTCTGACCTTATATGGCTACACCTTC.

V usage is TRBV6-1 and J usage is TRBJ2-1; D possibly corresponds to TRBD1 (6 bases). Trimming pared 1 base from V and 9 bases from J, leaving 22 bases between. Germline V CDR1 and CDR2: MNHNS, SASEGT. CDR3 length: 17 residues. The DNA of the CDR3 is TGTGCCAGCAGTGAAGATGTGGGGGCTACCTGGGGCAGTGAGCAGTTCTTC. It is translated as CASSEDVGATWGSEQFF.